These T cell receptor beta chains were read from a single sample in a study of CD8 T cells in ankylosing spondylitis. Each CDR3 protein is one row after TCRdb ran MiXCR on the 5' RACE reads. The table has over 100,000 distinct CDR3 sequences, 11% seen once. What was sequenced was blood, either unsorted or a sorted T cell fraction (not recorded which). The source of these receptors is a female donor with ankylosing spondylitis or in good health (not recorded which). Both conserved end residues are part of each CDR3. The order of the fields is V gene, J gene, D gene, clone size, CDR3 protein, CDR3 DNA. D genes are given only for firm matches. Clone size appears in some rows only: once, few, many, or a class for an expanded clone.

>TRBV5-1|TRBJ2-3|-|many
CASRLLGQRDTQYF
TGCGCCAGCAGGTTACTAGGTCAGAGAGATACGCAGTATTTT
>TRBV12-3/TRBV12-4|TRBJ2-7|-|many
CASSSTYSNEQYF
TGTGCCAGCAGTTCTACTTACAGCAACGAGCAGTACTTC
>TRBV29-1|TRBJ2-5|TRBD2|many
CSATGTSLSETQYF
TGCAGCGCCACCGGGACTAGTCTATCGGAGACCCAGTACTTC
>TRBV7-8|TRBJ1-1|-|many
CASSYAENTEAFF
TGTGCCAGCAGCTACGCAGAGAACACTGAAGCTTTCTTT
>TRBV20-1|TRBJ2-1|TRBD2|many
CSARGAQTSGSNEQFF
TGCAGTGCTAGAGGTGCTCAGACTAGCGGGAGTAATGAGCAGTTCTTC
>TRBV11-2|TRBJ1-6|TRBD1|few
CASSIPGQVGAPLHF
TGTGCCAGCAGCATACCGGGACAGGTCGGCGCACCCCTCCACTTT
>TRBV5-1|TRBJ2-2|-|many
CASSLGGTNTGELFF
TGCGCCAGCAGCTTAGGGGGGACGAACACCGGGGAGCTGTTTTTT
>TRBV3-1|TRBJ2-7|-|many
CASSLGGNYEQYF
TGTGCCAGCAGCCTCGGCGGGAACTACGAGCAGTACTTC
>TRBV5-1|TRBJ2-1|-|many
CASSQNGITSYNEQFF
TGCGCCAGCAGCCAAAACGGGATTACATCCTACAATGAGCAGTTCTTC
>TRBV29-1|TRBJ2-1|-|many
CSVESKGSYNEQFF
TGCAGCGTCGAGTCTAAGGGATCCTACAATGAGCAGTTCTTC
>TRBV7-9|TRBJ2-5|-|few
CASSSPLEETQYF
TGTGCCAGCAGCTCCCCCCTAGAGGAGACCCAGTACTTC
>TRBV24-1|TRBJ2-1|TRBD2|many
CATSDLTSGRKGNEQFF
TGTGCCACCAGTGATTTGACTAGCGGGAGGAAGGGGAATGAGCAGTTCTTC
>TRBV29-1|TRBJ2-5|TRBD1|many
CSVEEQGAWETQYF
TGCAGCGTTGAAGAACAGGGGGCCTGGGAGACCCAGTACTTC
>TRBV28|TRBJ2-3|TRBD2|many
CASGLAGGTDTQYF
TGTGCCAGCGGCCTAGCGGGGGGCACAGATACGCAGTATTTT
>TRBV6-8|TRBJ1-1|TRBD1|many
CASSVSMRGRDTEAFF
TGTGCCAGCAGCGTTTCGATGAGGGGGCGGGACACTGAAGCTTTCTTT
>TRBV7-3|TRBJ2-7|-|many
CASSRDAHMEQYF
TGTGCCAGCAGCCGGGACGCACACATGGAGCAGTACTTC
>TRBV7-6|TRBJ2-7|-|many
CASSLVNRLTYEQYF
TGTGCCAGCAGCTTAGTGAACAGGCTTACCTACGAGCAGTACTTC
>TRBV20-1|TRBJ2-7|-|many
CSARGQVYEQYF
TGCAGTGCTAGAGGACAGGTCTACGAGCAGTACTTC
>TRBV2|TRBJ2-2|TRBD2|many
CASSVSKGLENTGELFF
TGTGCCAGCAGTGTTTCCAAGGGACTAGAGAACACCGGGGAGCTGTTTTTT
>TRBV18|TRBJ1-4|-|few
CASSRGAGDEKLFF
TGTGCCAGCTCACGGGGGGCAGGCGATGAAAAACTGTTTTTT
>TRBV29-1|TRBJ2-1|TRBD2|many
CSVELMGGRWSEQFF
TGCAGCGTTGAACTGATGGGGGGGAGGTGGAGTGAGCAGTTCTTC
>TRBV18|TRBJ2-1|TRBD2|once
CASSPQNGRELNEQFF
TGTGCCAGCTCACCCCAAAACGGGCGGGAGTTAAATGAGCAGTTCTTC
>TRBV5-1|TRBJ2-3|-|-
CASSPIGGGTDTQYF
TGCGCCAGCAGCCCCATTGGCGGAGGCACAGATACGCAGTATTTT
>TRBV6-5|TRBJ1-3|-|many
CASRTSGNTIYF
TGTGCCTCAAGGACATCCGGAAACACCATATATTTT
>TRBV14|TRBJ2-5|-|-
CASSQGRTETQYF
TGTGCCAGCAGCCAAGGAAGGACGGAGACCCAGTACTTC
>TRBV3-1|TRBJ1-5|TRBD1|many
CASSQSLTGGSQPQHF
TGTGCCAGCAGCCAATCCCTTACAGGGGGCAGTCAGCCCCAGCATTTT
>TRBV7-2|TRBJ1-4|-|many
CASSPRGERVEKLFF
TGTGCCAGCAGCCCCCGCGGGGAAAGGGTCGAAAAACTGTTTTTT
>TRBV7-8|TRBJ2-3|TRBD2|many
CASSSGLAGAPTDTQYF
TGTGCCAGCAGCTCCGGACTAGCGGGGGCTCCCACAGATACGCAGTATTTT
>TRBV7-8|TRBJ1-2|-|many
CASSQYQIAYGYTF
TGTGCCAGCAGCCAATATCAAATAGCCTATGGCTACACCTTC
>TRBV2|TRBJ2-3|TRBD2|many
CASQSSGGSSTDTQYF
TGTGCCAGCCAATCTAGCGGGGGATCTAGCACAGATACGCAGTATTTT
>TRBV24-1|TRBJ2-3|TRBD2|many
CATKRGRGDTQYF
TGTGCCACGAAGCGGGGTCGAGGGGATACGCAGTATTTT
>TRBV10-3|TRBJ2-1|-|many
CAIASGDNEQFF
TGTGCCATCGCTAGTGGGGACAATGAGCAGTTCTTC
>TRBV12-3/TRBV12-4|TRBJ2-1|TRBD1|-
CASSPSSGQGYNVQFF
TGTGCCAGCAGTCCATCCTCGGGACAGGGGTACAATGTGCAGTTCTTC
>TRBV5-1|TRBJ2-7|-|many
CASSLRQGSSYEQYF
TGCGCCAGCAGCTTGAGGCAGGGGAGCTCCTACGAGCAGTACTTC
>TRBV7-9|TRBJ1-2|TRBD1|many
CASSPGQGLGGYTF
TGTGCCAGCAGCCCAGGACAGGGGTTAGGTGGCTACACCTTC
>TRBV25-1|TRBJ2-1|-|-
CASSESGTESYNEQFF
TGTGCCAGCAGTGAAAGCGGGACAGAAAGCTACAATGAGCAGTTCTTC
>TRBV12-3/TRBV12-4|TRBJ2-1|-|many
CATKGVNEQFF
TGTGCCACCAAGGGGGTAAATGAGCAGTTCTTC
>TRBV5-5|TRBJ2-7|TRBD1|many
CASSLGATGENEQYF
TGTGCCAGCAGCTTGGGGGCGACAGGGGAGAACGAGCAGTACTTC
>TRBV20-1|TRBJ2-3|-|many
CSAFAGGEADTQYF
TGCAGTGCGTTTGCAGGCGGGGAGGCAGATACGCAGTATTTT
>TRBV28|TRBJ2-3|TRBD1|many
CASSPSGGRDTQYF
TGTGCCAGCAGTCCCTCAGGGGGCAGGGATACGCAGTATTTT
>TRBV4-1|TRBJ2-3|-|many
CASSPRGAGITDTQYF
TGCGCCAGCAGCCCGCGGGGCGCGGGGATCACAGATACGCAGTATTTT
>TRBV29-1|TRBJ2-7|-|many
CSVEDFDRNNYEQYF
TGCAGCGTTGAAGATTTCGACAGGAACAACTACGAGCAGTACTTC
>TRBV5-1|TRBJ2-1|-|many
CASSLVGYNEQFF
TGCGCCAGCAGCTTGGTAGGGTACAATGAGCAGTTCTTC
>TRBV5-1|TRBJ2-3|TRBD2|many
CASSLFGSGGSDTQYF
TGCGCCAGCAGCTTGTTTGGCAGCGGGGGATCAGATACGCAGTATTTT
>TRBV29-1|TRBJ1-1|-|many
CSVEREGTEAFF
TGCAGCGTTGAAAGGGAGGGCACTGAAGCTTTCTTT
>TRBV6-1|TRBJ1-1|-|many
CASSAHGGVGTEAFF
TGTGCCAGCAGTGCTCACGGGGGCGTCGGAACTGAAGCTTTCTTT
>TRBV2|TRBJ1-1|-|many
CASSDEVYTEAFF
TGTGCCAGCAGTGACGAGGTTTACACTGAAGCTTTCTTT
>TRBV5-1|TRBJ2-5|-|-
CASKGTAEETQYF
TGCGCCAGCAAGGGTACGGCGGAAGAGACCCAGTACTTC